This T cell receptor beta chain came from a study of cytomegalovirus exposure and HLA in healthy donors. Whole-study findings and limits: When presence/absence was analysed, sequencing depth was taken to be roughly uniform across donors. Later, an analysis found that common viral pathogens appeared to be linked with several of the most significant clusters.

Germline loops: CDR1 LNHDA, CDR2 SQIVND (reference sequence). Trimming cost V 0 bases and J 5 bases, with 22 bases left between them. This CDR3 comprises 18 residues. Amplification used 60 Vbeta primers and 13 Jbeta primers. Repertoires were generated with immunoSEQ multiplex PCR, while TCRdb's copy carries only in-frame clones and drops some. Among 100,000 to 150,000 clones listed, roughly 77% were seen once. Remarks on this clone: Its cognate antigen is unknown.

This clonotype was sampled from a man younger than 30 in good health and CMV-seronegative. This chain uses TRBV19 with TRBJ1-2; D is possibly TRBD1 (5 bases). The sequenced material came from PBMCs. This CDR3 reads CASSIDLDPRQSLYGYTF. CDR3 sequence (DNA): TGTGCCAGTAGTATAGATCTCGACCCTCGACAGTCCCTTTATGGCTACACCTTC.